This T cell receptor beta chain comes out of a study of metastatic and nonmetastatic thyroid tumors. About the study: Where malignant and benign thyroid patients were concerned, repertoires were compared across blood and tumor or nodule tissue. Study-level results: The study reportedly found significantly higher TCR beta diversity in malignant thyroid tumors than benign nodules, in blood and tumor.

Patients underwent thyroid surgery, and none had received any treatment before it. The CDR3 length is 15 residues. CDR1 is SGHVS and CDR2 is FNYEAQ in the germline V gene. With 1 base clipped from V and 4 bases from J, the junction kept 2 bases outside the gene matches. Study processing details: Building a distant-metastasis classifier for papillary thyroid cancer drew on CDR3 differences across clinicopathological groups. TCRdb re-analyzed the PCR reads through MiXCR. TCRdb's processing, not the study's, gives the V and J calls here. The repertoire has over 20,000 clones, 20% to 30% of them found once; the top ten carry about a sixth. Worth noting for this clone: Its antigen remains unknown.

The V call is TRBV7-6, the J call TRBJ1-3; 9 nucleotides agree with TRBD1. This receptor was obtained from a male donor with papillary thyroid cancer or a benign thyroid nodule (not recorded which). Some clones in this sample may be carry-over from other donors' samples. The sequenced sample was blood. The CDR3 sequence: CASSLEGTGGNTIYF. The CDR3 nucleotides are TGTGCCAGCAGCTTAGAAGGGACAGGGGGAAACACCATATATTTT.